This T cell receptor beta chain was identified during a study of blood T cell repertoires in COVID-19. The CDR3 covers 14 residues. CDR1 and CDR2 from the germline V gene are SGHTA and FQGNSA. The ends were cut back, 5 bases at V and 2 bases at J, with 10 bases in the middle. In terms of age and location, participants ranged from about 18 to 100 years and lived in about two dozen US areas. Sequencing used immunoSEQ multiplex PCR; TCRdb keeps in-frame clones, though not all of them. This sample carries about 150,000 clones, around three quarters of them seen once, and the ten largest clones take roughly 19%.

This clonotype originated in a woman aged 70-85 years in a cohort exposed to, infected with or recovered from COVID-19 (not recorded which). The chain recombines TRBV7-2 with TRBJ2-1, with a possible D match to TRBD1 (5 bases). The source material was PBMCs or T cells enriched from blood (not recorded which). The CDR3 is CASSKGIAYNEQFF. Written as DNA, the CDR3 is TGTGCCAGCAGCAAGGGGATTGCCTACAATGAGCAGTTCTTC.